These T cell receptor beta chains were read from a single sample in a study of cytomegalovirus exposure and HLA in healthy donors. Some clones are missing from TCRdb's copy, which holds only in-frame ones; the method was immunoSEQ multiplex PCR. The table includes 120,000 to 150,000 clones, more than 75% detected once. Sequences were obtained from PBMCs. All receptors come from a man aged 18 to 30 in good health and CMV-seropositive. The CDR3 runs from the conserved cysteine through the conserved F or W. A D gene is named only where the DNA matches it firmly. Rows may omit the clone size; those that give it use once, few, many or a size class.

D gene	clone size	J gene	V gene	CDR3 protein	CDR3 DNA
.	.	TRBJ1-1	TRBV7-9	CASSLAVQFSEAFF	TGTGCCAGCAGCTTAGCCGTACAGTTTTCTGAAGCTTTCTTT
.	once	TRBJ1-3	TRBV18	CASSPTTGEGGNTIYF	TGTGCCAGCTCACCGACGACGGGGGAAGGCGGGAACACCATATATTTT
.	.	TRBJ2-2	TRBV11-3	CASSGRGATRNTGELFF	TGTGCCAGCAGCGGCAGGGGTGCCACGAGGAACACCGGGGAGCTGTTTTTT
TRBD2	.	TRBJ2-7	TRBV4-1	CASSQVAAGALYEQYF	TGCGCCAGCAGCCAAGTGGCGGCGGGAGCCCTTTACGAGCAGTACTTC
TRBD2	once	TRBJ2-3	TRBV15	CATSSLGGLAGAVTDTQYF	TGTGCCACCAGCTCCCTAGGTGGACTAGCGGGAGCGGTCACAGATACGCAGTATTTT
.	.	TRBJ2-2	TRBV6-1	CASSESRNTGELFF	TGTGCCAGCAGTGAGAGTCGCAACACCGGGGAGCTGTTTTTT
.	.	TRBJ2-3	TRBV6-5	CASSSRTDTQYF	TGTGCCAGCAGCTCCCGTACAGATACGCAGTATTTT
.	.	TRBJ2-7	TRBV15	CATSRSRRAYEQYF	TGTGCCACCAGCAGAAGCCGGAGAGCCTACGAGCAGTACTTC
.	.	TRBJ2-1	TRBV12-2	CASRLKAGGPDNEQFF	TGTGCAAGTCGCTTAAAAGCGGGGGGGCCGGACAATGAGCAGTTCTTC
.	.	TRBJ2-5	TRBV10-3	CAITPRETETQYF	TGTGCCATCACCCCTCGGGAGACGGAGACCCAGTACTTC
.	.	TRBJ1-4	TRBV19	CASSIQGEKLFF	TGTGCCAGTAGTATTCAGGGTGAAAAACTGTTTTTT
.	.	TRBJ2-5	TRBV11-2	CASSSTRGVVGQETQYF	TGTGCCAGCAGCTCAACCCGAGGAGTCGTAGGACAAGAGACCCAGTACTTC
TRBD2	.	TRBJ2-7	TRBV6-4	CASSDESNLAGGPYEQYF	TGTGCCAGCAGTGACGAGAGCAACCTAGCGGGGGGTCCCTACGAGCAGTACTTC
TRBD1	.	TRBJ2-7	TRBV20-1	CSARRGHEQYF	TGCAGTGCTAGGAGGGGGCACGAGCAGTACTTC
TRBD2	.	TRBJ2-1	TRBV5-6	CASSPSGGNNEQFF	TGTGCCAGCAGCCCTAGCGGGGGGAACAATGAGCAGTTCTTC
TRBD1	.	TRBJ2-3	TRBV29-1	CSVPGTGGNTQYF	TGCAGCGTTCCCGGGACAGGGGGTAATACGCAGTATTTT
.	.	TRBJ2-5	TRBV7-8	CASSLSGEPRTQYF	TGTGCCAGCAGCTTGTCAGGCGAACCGCGGACCCAGTACTTC
TRBD2	.	TRBJ2-7	TRBV11-2	CASSYTRDYAPYEQYF	TGTGCCAGCAGCTATACCCGGGACTACGCACCCTACGAGCAGTACTTC
.	few	TRBJ2-7	TRBV11-2	CASSLDRQEGYEQYF	TGTGCCAGCAGCTTAGATCGGCAGGAGGGCTACGAGCAGTACTTC
TRBD1	.	TRBJ2-7	TRBV13	CASSPTGTGAYEQYF	TGTGCCAGCAGCCCCACCGGGACAGGGGCGTACGAGCAGTACTTC
.	.	TRBJ2-4	TRBV6-5	CASSPPGVGNIQYF	TGTGCCAGCAGTCCCCCAGGGGTTGGAAACATTCAGTACTTC
.	.	TRBJ2-3	TRBV6-5	CASSYGPGTDTQYF	TGTGCCAGCAGTTACGGGCCTGGCACAGATACGCAGTATTTT
TRBD1	.	TRBJ1-1	TRBV10-3	CAIKKGAGNTEAFF	TGTGCCATCAAGAAGGGGGCTGGGAACACTGAAGCTTTCTTT
.	.	TRBJ1-2	TRBV29-1	CSVTADNYGYTF	TGCAGCGTTACAGCTGACAACTATGGCTACACCTTC
TRBD1	.	TRBJ2-1	TRBV25-1	CASSELGTGAYNEQFF	TGTGCCAGCAGTGAATTGGGGACAGGGGCCTATAATGAGCAGTTCTTC
TRBD1	.	TRBJ1-1	TRBV11-3	CASRNGQGRNTEAFF	TGTGCCAGCAGAAACGGACAGGGGCGGAACACTGAAGCTTTCTTT